One and the same sample provided the 10 T cell receptor beta chains below, sequenced in a study of blood T cell repertoires in COVID-19. TCRdb's copy holds only in-frame clones and misses some; the assay was immunoSEQ multiplex PCR. The profile shows 75,000 to 100,000 clones, over 65% of them singletons. The sample consisted of peripheral blood. These receptors originate from a human donor in a cohort sampled during active COVID-19.

Details on this clone: An end of the junction differs from the germline gene, which may be a read error. This chain connects TRBV7-7 to TRBJ2-3; weak D call: TRBD2 (5 bases). Germline V gives CDR1 SSHAT, CDR2 FNYEAQ (reference sequence). CDR3 length: 16 amino acids. The DNA of the CDR3 is TGTGCTAGCAGCCCAAGACCGGGGTCTAGCACAGATACGCAGTATTTT. Its translation: CASSPRPGSSTDTQYF.

The CDR3 sequence: CASSPNTGGLDEQFF. The CDR3 nucleotides read TGTGCCAGCTCACCAAACACAGGGGGCCTGGATGAGCAGTTCTTC. This chain uses TRBV18 with TRBJ2-1; 9 bases agree with TRBD1. The CDR3 contains 15 residues. Germline V gene lookup returns CDR1 KGHSH and CDR2 LQKENI. Losses at the gene ends were 2 bases for V and 8 bases for J; bases not matched to a gene: 7.

This chain connects TRBV28 to TRBJ1-2; 9 bases match TRBD1. In germline, CDR1 is MDHEN, CDR2 SYDVKM. The CDR3 contains 15 residues. Trimming cost V 4 bases and J 6 bases; bases outside gene matches: 9. The chain's CDR3 is CASSSLWDRVNGYTF. CDR3 nucleotides: TGTGCCAGCAGTTCGTTATGGGACAGGGTAAATGGCTACACCTTC.

The rearrangement uses TRBV20-1 and TRBJ2-7, with D perhaps matching TRBD2 (5 bases). Germline values: CDR1 DFQATT, CDR2 SNEGSKA (reference sequence). This CDR3 comprises 15 residues. The V end was cut by 3 bases, the J end by 0 bases, with 15 bases between. CDR3 residues: CSASRQIEGSYEQYF. CDR3 bases: TGCAGTGCTAGTCGCCAGATTGAGGGCTCCTACGAGCAGTACTTC.

This clone has a handful of counts. This chain links TRBV5-6 with TRBJ2-1; 9 nucleotides line up with TRBD1. V was clipped by 4 bases and J by 8 bases; unmatched bases: 10. The CDR3 is 15 amino acids. Germline CDR1 is SGHDT and CDR2 is YYEEEE. The CDR3 nucleotides are TGTGCCAGCAGCCTAGGGACAGGGCGGTCCGATGAGCAGTTCTTC. This sequence encodes CASSLGTGRSDEQFF.

The chain combines TRBV9 with TRBJ1-6; 8 bases align to TRBD1. Germline lookup yields CDR1 SGDLS and CDR2 YYNGEE. CDR3 length: 14 residues. Trimming removed 1 base from V and 7 bases from J; junction bases left unmatched: 1. The CDR3 DNA sequence: TGTGCCAGCAGCGTAAGGGACAGGAATTCACCCCTCCACTTT. Translation: CASSVRDRNSPLHF.

The J gene is TRBJ2-3, the V gene TRBV2; the match to TRBD2 covers 12 bases. The CDR3 has 16 residues. After removal of 8 bases from V and 0 bases from J, the junction contained 6 bases not matched to a gene. Germline assignment: CDR1 SNHLY and CDR2 FYNNEI. The CDR3 nucleotides are TGTGCCAGCCGACGGACTAGCGGGGTGAGCACAGATACGCAGTATTTT. Protein product: CASRRTSGVSTDTQYF.

V gene TRBV7-6 combines with J gene TRBJ2-7; 10 bases align to TRBD1. Unmatched junction bases numbered 5, after V lost 1 base and J lost 2 bases. The V gene's germline CDR1 is SGHVS and CDR2 FNYEAQ. The CDR3 extends over 16 amino acids. The CDR3 loop is CASSLVWTGGPYEQYF. DNA for the CDR3: TGTGCCAGCAGCTTAGTGTGGACAGGGGGTCCCTACGAGCAGTACTTC.

This clone was observed a handful of times. The CDR3 coding sequence is TGTGCCAGCAGTCCCTGGACAGGCCGGGGCACTGAAGCTTTCTTT. It translates to CASSPWTGRGTEAFF. This sequence joins TRBV28 and TRBJ1-1; 7 bases agree with TRBD1. The CDR3 sequence is 15 residues long. The germline gives CDR1 MDHEN, CDR2 SYDVKM. The junction had 10 bases not matched to a gene; V was cut back by 5 bases and J by 4 bases.

The chain joins TRBV9 to TRBJ2-5, with D perhaps matching TRBD1 (7 bases). This CDR3 spans 15 amino acids. Trimming removed 5 bases from V and 5 bases from J, with 19 bases in between. CDR1 SGDLS and CDR2 YYNGEE come from the germline V gene. The CDR3 region has the DNA TGTGCCAGCAGTATTGGGGCCAGGGGGGATGAGACCCAGTACTTC. This codes for CASSIGARGDETQYF.